This T cell receptor beta chain originates from a study of blood T cell repertoires in COVID-19. Turning to the study itself: From the United States, Italy and Spain came samples of acute and convalescent COVID-19. T cells, B-cell-depleted T cells, or PBMCs supplied cDNA or gDNA.

V trimming: 5 bases; J trimming: 4 bases; junction bases outside the gene matches: 4. CDR1 and CDR2 from the germline V gene are LNHDA and SQIVND (reference sequence). This CDR3 contains 13 residues. Sequencing used immunoSEQ multiplex PCR; TCRdb keeps in-frame clones, though not all of them. Of 230,000 or so clones in the sample, roughly 88% were seen once. This TCR was sampled from a man in his forties or fifties who had recovered from COVID-19. J is TRBJ1-2 and V is TRBV19; 7 bases are shared with TRBD1. Sequenced sample: peripheral blood. The CDR3 DNA sequence: TGTGCCAGTAGTCCGGGGACAGCCTATGGCTACACCTTC. The encoded protein is CASSPGTAYGYTF.